This T cell receptor (beta chain) came from a study of cytomegalovirus exposure and HLA in healthy donors. About the research overall: Early on, a data release was issued that held approximately 92 million unique TCRs from HLA-typed donors. Study-wide results and caveats: The classifier reportedly diagnosed cytomegalovirus status with high specificity and sensitivity. There were 150 to 200 TCR beta chains listed as cytomegalovirus-associated.

The V and J ends lost 3 bases and 8 bases respectively, with 17 bases between them. This CDR3 has 14 amino acids. In germline, CDR1 is SGDLS, CDR2 YYNGEE. When sampled, the donors appeared nominally healthy, though they likely had unrecorded immune exposures. Of note for this clone: As yet, its antigen is unknown.

A multiplex PCR was run with 60 Vbeta primers and 13 Jbeta primers. Assay: immunoSEQ multiplex PCR; the TCRdb copy retains only in-frame clones and omits some. Of roughly 130,000 clones listed, 75% to 85% were seen once; the top ten hold around 1.2%. This chain links TRBV9 with TRBJ1-2, with D possibly being TRBD1 (6 bases). The specimen sequenced was PBMCs. This clonotype was sampled from a girl aged 2-9 years in good health and CMV-seronegative. As DNA, the CDR3 is TGTGCCAGCAGCGCCTACAGGGAGCCCTCGGGCTACACCTTC. It translates to CASSAYREPSGYTF.